This T cell receptor (beta chain) is from a study of shared clonotypes between healthy human individuals. Overall study context: Used for every donor were three CD4 naive, three CD4 memory, two CD8 naive and one CD8 memory plate. Study-level results: Against clonotypes common to all four donors, non-shared ones had lower generation probabilities.

The material for each subset, its genomic DNA, was split evenly across several immunoSEQ plates. TCRdb's copy holds only in-frame clones and misses some; the assay was immunoSEQ multiplex PCR. The repertoire has millions of clones, 93% of them found once; the top ten carry about 1.5%. CD45RO-negative, CCR7-positively selected cells formed the naive CD8 fraction, excluding terminally differentiated effector memory CD45RA+ cells. About this clone: Its antigen remains unidentified.

The TCR originated in a man younger than 35 in good health. Some clones in this sample may be carry-over from other donors' samples. The sequenced sample was naive CD8+ T cells from PBMCs.

The DNA for the CDR3 is TGTGCCACCAGCAGAGACAGGACAGTCTCCTATCAGCCCCAGCATTTT. Translation gives CATSRDRTVSYQPQHF. The chain is built from TRBV15 and TRBJ1-5; tentative D call: TRBD1 (6 bases). CDR3 length: 16 residues. Germline V lookup: CDR1 LNHNV, CDR2 YYDKDF (reference sequence). The germline V and J ends were trimmed by 0 bases and 5 bases, with 14 bases remaining between them.